This passage covers 11 T cell receptor beta chains from one sample sequenced in a study of blood T cell repertoires in COVID-19. The data were produced by immunoSEQ multiplex PCR, yet TCRdb's version contains in-frame clones alone and is incomplete. The data contain some 87,000 clones, more than 65% of them singletons. What was sequenced was peripheral blood. The source of these receptors is a woman older than 75 with active or convalescent COVID-19.

The chain is built from TRBV28 and TRBJ2-1; TRBD2 matches 11 bases. Germline CDR1 and CDR2: MDHEN and SYDVKM. Trimming removed 3 bases from V and 2 bases from J; junction bases left unmatched: 0. CDR3 length equals 15 residues. This CDR3 is CASSLGLAAYNEQFF. As DNA, the CDR3 is TGTGCCAGCAGTTTGGGACTAGCGGCCTACAATGAGCAGTTCTTC.

The chain joins TRBV28 to TRBJ1-5, with D perhaps TRBD1 (6 bases). V was cut by 3 bases and J by 6 bases, with 21 bases left in between. CDR1 and CDR2 from the germline V gene are MDHEN and SYDVKM. There are 17 residues in the CDR3. CDR3 DNA: TGTGCCAGCAGTTTTGGGGGCGCAGGGGAGGGTGGTCAGCCCCAGCATTTT. Amino acids: CASSFGGAGEGGQPQHF.

The V call is TRBV7-2, the J call TRBJ2-7; TRBD1 aligns across 8 bases. Looked up from germline, CDR1 is SGHTA and CDR2 is FQGNSA. CDR3 length: 14 residues. Trimming at V came to 7 bases and at J to 2 bases, leaving 7 bases not matched to a gene. In nucleotides, the CDR3 is TGTGCCAGCAAGGACAGGGTATCGACCTACGAGCAGTACTTC. Translation: CASKDRVSTYEQYF.

V is TRBV11-3 and J is TRBJ2-2; D gene uncertain. CDR3 length equals 13 residues. Germline V gene data show CDR1 as SGHNT and CDR2 as YENEEA. The V end lost 3 bases, the J end lost 7 bases, and 9 bases lay between the germline ends. DNA of the CDR3: TGTGCCAGCAGCTTGTTAGCCGGCGGGGAGCTGTTTTTT. Protein: CASSLLAGGELFF.

This chain joins TRBV7-2 and TRBJ2-5; no clear D. The CDR3 length is 13 residues. The germline V gene has CDR1 SGHTA and CDR2 FQGNSA. The V and J ends lost 2 bases and 2 bases respectively, with 6 bases between them. This chain's CDR3 is CASSLSQQETQYF. The CDR3 DNA follows: TGTGCCAGCAGCTTATCCCAGCAAGAGACCCAGTACTTC.

CDR3 sequence: CASSQASGGFQETQYF. The DNA of the CDR3 is TGTGCCAGCAGCCAAGCTAGCGGGGGGTTCCAAGAGACCCAGTACTTC. The chain joins TRBV4-2 to TRBJ2-5; 11 bases agree with TRBD2. CDR3 length equals 16 residues. CDR1 and CDR2 from the germline V gene are LGHNA and YNFKEQ. Trimming removed 1 base from V and 1 base from J; junction bases left unmatched: 2.

The V and J genes are TRBV7-2 and TRBJ2-7; 9 bases agree with TRBD2. J was trimmed by 0 bases and V by 5 bases; bases with no gene match: 5. Germline CDR1 and CDR2: SGHTA and FQGNSA. CDR3 size: 15 residues. The CDR3 protein is CASSPVAGASYEQYF. CDR3 coding DNA: TGTGCCAGCAGCCCCGTAGCGGGGGCCTCCTACGAGCAGTACTTC.

This clone was seen a single time. This sequence joins TRBV24-1 and TRBJ2-7; D might be TRBD1 (6 bases). The V gene's germline CDR1 is KGHDR and CDR2 SFDVKD. The CDR3 loop spans 15 amino acids. V lost 6 bases and J lost 2, with 16 bases in between. CDR3 sequence reads: CATSPGGRGAYEQYF. The CDR3 region has the DNA TGTGCCACCAGTCCTGGGGGCCGCGGAGCCTACGAGCAGTACTTC.

The genes are TRBV27 and TRBJ1-5; the D gene is possibly TRBD1 (5 bases). The CDR3 is made up of 13 amino acids. V was trimmed by 5 bases and J by 11 bases, leaving 16 bases between them. Germline loops: CDR1 MNHEY, CDR2 SMNVEV (reference sequence). In DNA, the CDR3 is TGTGCCAGCAGTCCGTCCAGGGTAGAGGCCCAGCATTTT. Its protein product is CASSPSRVEAQHF.

The chain links TRBV28 to TRBJ2-5, with 9 bases that match TRBD2. The CDR3 is made up of 16 amino acids. The V segment lost 4 bases and the J segment 2 bases; nucleotides outside the gene matches: 8. CDR1 is MDHEN, CDR2 SYDVKM, per germline. The CDR3: CASSWSSGEGQETQYF. In DNA, the CDR3 is TGTGCCAGCAGTTGGTCTAGCGGGGAGGGTCAAGAGACCCAGTACTTC.

In this sample, this clone turned up many times. V and J are TRBV6-2 or TRBV6-3 and TRBJ1-5, with TRBD1 matching 10 bases. This CDR3 is 14 amino acids long. J lost 6 bases, V lost 4 bases, and 3 bases had no gene match. Germline CDR1 MNHEY, CDR2 SVGEGT. DNA for the CDR3: TGTGCCAGCAGTTCGGGACAGGGGAGTCAGCCCCAGCATTTT. It codes for CASSSGQGSQPQHF.